The rows below give T cell receptor beta chains drawn from one sample of a study of beta chain features in type 1 diabetes. Generated by immunoSEQ multiplex PCR, the TCRdb table keeps only in-frame clones and is missing some. The sample shows approximately 170,000 clones, under 9.5% of them seen only once. The sequenced sample was central memory CD4+ T cells from blood. The receptors were sampled from a man between 18 and 29 years old with type 1 diabetes. CDR3s include the opening cysteine and the closing phenylalanine or tryptophan. D genes are given only for firm matches. The size field is filled for only some rows; it gives once, few, many or a size class.

D gene	J gene	clone size	V gene	CDR3 protein	CDR3 DNA
TRBD2	TRBJ2-6	NA	TRBV5-1	CASSLLSGGAAGANVLTF	TGCGCCAGCAGCTTGTTGAGCGGGGGGGCCGCTGGGGCCAACGTCCTGACTTTC
TRBD2	TRBJ2-3	few	TRBV2	CATSRARAGEGTQYF	TGTGCCACCTCTCGGGCGAGAGCGGGAGAAGGAACGCAGTATTTT
TRBD2	TRBJ2-3	few	TRBV11-2	CASSLGLSSTDTQYF	TGTGCCAGCAGCTTGGGACTAAGTAGCACAGATACGCAGTATTTT
NA	TRBJ1-4	NA	TRBV6-6	CASRPGLDNEKLFF	TGTGCCAGCAGACCAGGCTTGGATAATGAAAAACTGTTTTTT
TRBD2	TRBJ2-1	NA	TRBV7-2	CASKLADAYNEQFF	TGTGCCAGCAAACTAGCGGATGCCTACAATGAGCAGTTCTTC
TRBD1	TRBJ2-1	NA	TRBV7-9	CASSSRTGGGGEQFF	TGTGCCAGCAGCTCAAGGACAGGGGGAGGAGGTGAGCAGTTCTTC
NA	TRBJ1-1	NA	TRBV5-4	CASSQQRNTEAFF	TGCGCCAGCAGCCAACAGAGGAACACTGAAGCTTTCTTT
NA	TRBJ1-2	few	TRBV7-4	CASSLRRRGAYGYTF	TGTGCCAGCAGCCTACGTAGGAGGGGTGCCTATGGCTACACCTTC
TRBD2	TRBJ2-3	few	TRBV27	CASSLTSGGTDTQYF	TGTGCCAGCAGTTTGACTAGCGGGGGCACAGATACGCAGTATTTT
TRBD2	TRBJ2-1	NA	TRBV28	CASSVGGSSYNEQFF	TGTGCCAGCAGCGTCGGCGGGAGCTCCTACAATGAGCAGTTCTTC
NA	TRBJ2-1	few	TRBV27	CASGRGYNEQFF	TGTGCCAGCGGTAGGGGTTACAATGAGCAGTTCTTC
NA	TRBJ1-5	few	TRBV30	CAWSPRGGPDQPQHF	TGTGCCTGGAGTCCTCGTGGGGGCCCAGATCAGCCCCAGCATTTT
TRBD1	TRBJ1-2	NA	TRBV2	CASSETGEYYGYTF	TGTGCCAGCAGTGAAACAGGGGAGTACTATGGCTACACCTTC
TRBD2	TRBJ2-5	few	TRBV7-6	CASSLVTSGGETQYF	TGTGCCAGCAGCTTAGTTACTAGCGGGGGGGAGACCCAGTACTTC
NA	TRBJ2-1	few	TRBV28	CASSFTGTNEQFF	TGTGCCAGCAGTTTTACAGGGACCAATGAGCAGTTCTTC
NA	TRBJ1-4	NA	TRBV5-1	CASSLQASEKLFF	TGCGCCAGCAGCTTGCAGGCAAGTGAAAAACTGTTTTTT
NA	TRBJ1-2	few	TRBV30	CAWSIGRNYGYTF	TGTGCCTGGAGTATCGGCAGGAACTATGGCTACACCTTC
TRBD2	TRBJ2-3	NA	TRBV5-4	CASIQRGSTDTQYF	TGTGCCAGCATCCAGCGGGGAAGCACAGATACGCAGTATTTT
TRBD2	TRBJ2-1	few	TRBV19	CASSPGTSVVEQFF	TGTGCCAGTAGTCCCGGGACTAGCGTAGTTGAGCAGTTCTTC
TRBD1	TRBJ2-3	few	TRBV7-9	CASRIGTGGTDTQYF	TGTGCCAGCAGGATAGGGACAGGTGGCACAGATACGCAGTATTTT
NA	TRBJ2-3	few	TRBV15	CATSTGLAADTQYF	TGTGCCACCAGCACGGGGTTAGCGGCTGATACGCAGTATTTT
NA	TRBJ2-2	few	TRBV19	CASKRGTGELFF	TGTGCCAGTAAACGGGGAACCGGGGAGCTGTTTTTT
TRBD1	TRBJ1-2	few	TRBV7-8	CASSLRDRDYGYTF	TGTGCCAGCAGCCTCCGGGACAGAGACTATGGCTACACCTTC
NA	TRBJ1-2	NA	TRBV19	CASSIEVTGHGYTF	TGTGCCAGTAGTATAGAGGTGACAGGTCATGGCTACACCTTC
NA	TRBJ2-7	NA	TRBV5-1	CASSEGEDEQYF	TGCGCCAGCAGTGAGGGAGAGGACGAGCAGTACTTC
NA	TRBJ2-1	few	TRBV6-5	CASRNLRGLPGEQFF	TGTGCCAGCAGAAATCTCAGGGGTCTCCCGGGAGAGCAGTTCTTC
TRBD2	TRBJ2-1	many	TRBV7-9	CASSSLAGGPIIDNEQFF	TGTGCCAGCAGCTCGCTAGCGGGGGGGCCGATTATCGACAATGAGCAGTTCTTC
NA	TRBJ2-7	few	TRBV14	CASSQGPGPHEQYF	TGTGCCAGCAGCCAAGGGCCTGGCCCCCACGAGCAGTACTTC
NA	TRBJ1-5	NA	TRBV29-1	CSVGGVDQPQHF	TGCAGCGTTGGGGGAGTGGATCAGCCCCAGCATTTT
TRBD1	TRBJ2-7	NA	TRBV14	CASSRDRGYSLTYEQYF	TGTGCCAGCAGTAGGGACAGGGGGTATAGCCTCACCTACGAGCAGTACTTC
NA	TRBJ2-5	few	TRBV19	CASSIDQGHIGETQYF	TGTGCCAGTAGTATAGACCAGGGCCATATCGGGGAGACCCAGTACTTC
NA	TRBJ2-7	few	TRBV7-8	CASSLQESYEQYF	TGTGCCAGCAGCTTACAGGAATCCTACGAGCAGTACTTC
NA	TRBJ2-6	NA	TRBV6-5	CASSPRGSGANVLTF	TGTGCCAGCAGTCCTCGAGGCTCTGGGGCCAACGTCCTGACTTTC
NA	TRBJ2-5	NA	TRBV18	CASSQGGQETQYF	TGTGCCAGCTCACAAGGGGGCCAAGAGACCCAGTACTTC
NA	TRBJ2-3	NA	TRBV30	CACRQISTDTQYF	TGTGCCTGCAGACAGATCTCCACAGATACGCAGTATTTT
NA	TRBJ2-1	NA	TRBV11-2	CASTRTSSYEQFF	TGTGCCAGCACCCGTACTAGCAGCTATGAGCAGTTCTTC
TRBD1	TRBJ2-3	NA	TRBV5-1	CASSLLGDRATDTQYF	TGCGCCAGCAGCTTGTTGGGTGACAGGGCCACAGATACGCAGTATTTT
TRBD1	TRBJ2-5	few	TRBV15	CATGPFTGAQETQYF	TGTGCCACCGGGCCCTTTACAGGGGCCCAAGAGACCCAGTACTTC
TRBD2	TRBJ2-4	NA	TRBV30	CAWSSLSGGANIQYF	TGTGCCTGGAGTTCCCTTAGCGGGGGGGCGAACATTCAGTACTTC
TRBD2	TRBJ2-1	few	TRBV29-1	CSTILAVNEQFF	TGCAGCACCATACTAGCGGTCAATGAGCAGTTCTTC
NA	TRBJ1-1	few	TRBV18	CASSPTAAPSEAFF	TGTGCCAGCTCACCCACAGCGGCACCCTCTGAAGCTTTCTTT
TRBD1	TRBJ1-2	few	TRBV5-4	CASSRAGGSMEGYTF	TGTGCCAGCAGCAGAGCAGGGGGCAGTATGGAAGGCTACACCTTC
NA	TRBJ2-5	few	TRBV19	CASSIEGDGETQYF	TGTGCCAGTAGTATTGAAGGGGATGGGGAGACCCAGTACTTC
NA	TRBJ2-2	NA	TRBV11-2	CASTTSSDFRNTGELFF	TGTGCCAGCACCACCAGTTCGGACTTTAGGAACACCGGGGAGCTGTTTTTT